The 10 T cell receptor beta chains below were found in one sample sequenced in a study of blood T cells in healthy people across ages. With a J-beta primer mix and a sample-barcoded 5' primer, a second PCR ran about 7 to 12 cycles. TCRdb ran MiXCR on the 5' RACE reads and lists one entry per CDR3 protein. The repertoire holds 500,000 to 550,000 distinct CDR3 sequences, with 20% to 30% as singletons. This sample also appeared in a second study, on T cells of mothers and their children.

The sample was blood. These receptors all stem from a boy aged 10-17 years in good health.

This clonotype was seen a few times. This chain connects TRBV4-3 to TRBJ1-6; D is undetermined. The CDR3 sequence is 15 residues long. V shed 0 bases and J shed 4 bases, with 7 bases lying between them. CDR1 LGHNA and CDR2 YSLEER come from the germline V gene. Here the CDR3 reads CASSQDWVYNSPLHF. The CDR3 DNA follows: TGCGCCAGCAGCCAAGATTGGGTTTATAATTCACCCCTCCACTTT.

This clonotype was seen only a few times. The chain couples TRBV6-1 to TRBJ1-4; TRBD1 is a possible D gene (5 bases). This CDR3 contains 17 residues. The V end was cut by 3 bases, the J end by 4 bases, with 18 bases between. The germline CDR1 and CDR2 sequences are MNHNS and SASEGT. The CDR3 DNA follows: TGTGCCAGCAGTGAGAGCCCCGGGGGAGGGATTAATGAAAAACTGTTTTTT. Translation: CASSESPGGGINEKLFF.

The CDR3 DNA reads TGTGCCAGCAGTGACGACAGGGTGGAGGAAAAACTGTTTTTT. It codes for CASSDDRVEEKLFF. V usage is TRBV2 and J usage is TRBJ1-4; 7 nucleotides line up with TRBD1. CDR1 and CDR2 from the germline V gene are SNHLY and FYNNEI. After removal of 3 bases from V and 8 bases from J, the junction contained 6 bases not matched to a gene. The CDR3 runs 14 residues.

The CDR3, as DNA: TGCAGCGTTGTAGGCTCATCCGGGGGCAGGGTAGTTTACGAGCAGTACTTC. This gives the protein CSVVGSSGGRVVYEQYF. This chain connects TRBV29-1 to TRBJ2-7, with D perhaps assigned TRBD1 or TRBD2 (6 bases each). The length of the CDR3 is 17 residues. CDR1 SQVTM and CDR2 ANQGSEA come from the germline V gene. The V gene lost 4 bases and the J gene lost 4 bases, with 26 bases spanning the gap.

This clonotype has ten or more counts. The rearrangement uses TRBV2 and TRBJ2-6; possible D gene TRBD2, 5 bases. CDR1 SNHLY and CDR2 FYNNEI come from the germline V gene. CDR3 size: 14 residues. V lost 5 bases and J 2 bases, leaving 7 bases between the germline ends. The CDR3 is CASSRGTGANVLTF. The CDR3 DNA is TGTGCCAGCAGTCGAGGGACTGGGGCCAACGTCCTGACTTTC.

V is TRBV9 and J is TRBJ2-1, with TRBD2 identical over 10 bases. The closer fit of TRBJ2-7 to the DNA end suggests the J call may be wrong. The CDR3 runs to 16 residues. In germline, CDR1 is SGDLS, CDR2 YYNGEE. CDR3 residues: CASSVASSGSTYEQYF. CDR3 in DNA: TGTGCCAGCAGCGTGGCGTCTAGCGGGAGTACCTACGAGCAGTACTTC.

The CDR3, as DNA: TGTGCCACCGAAGGGGGATACAATGAGCAGTTCTTC. This gives the protein CATEGGYNEQFF. This rearrangement joins TRBV12-3 or TRBV12-4 to TRBJ2-1; TRBD1 might be the D (6 bases). CDR3 size: 12 residues. V lost 10 bases to trimming and J lost 4 bases, with 11 bases between them.

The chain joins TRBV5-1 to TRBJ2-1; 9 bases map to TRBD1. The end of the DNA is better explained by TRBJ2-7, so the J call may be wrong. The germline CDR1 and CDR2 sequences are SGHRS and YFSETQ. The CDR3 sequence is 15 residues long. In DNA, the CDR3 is TGCGCCAGCAGCTTCATGACAGGGGGGCTCTACGAGCAGTACTTC. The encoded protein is CASSFMTGGLYEQYF.

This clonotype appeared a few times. The CDR3, as DNA: TGTGCCAGCAGTAGCTCGGATAGTCCCTACTATGGCTACACCTTC. Its protein is CASSSSDSPYYGYTF. The J gene is TRBJ1-2, the V gene TRBV27; D ambiguous. This CDR3 is 15 amino acids long. The V gene lost 5 bases and the J gene lost 3 bases, with 16 bases spanning the gap. Germline CDR1 MNHEY, CDR2 SMNVEV (reference sequence).

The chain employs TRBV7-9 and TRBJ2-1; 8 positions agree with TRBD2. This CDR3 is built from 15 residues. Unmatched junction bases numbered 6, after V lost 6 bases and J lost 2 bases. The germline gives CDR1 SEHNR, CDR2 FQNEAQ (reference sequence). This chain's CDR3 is CASSRGGRPYNEQFF. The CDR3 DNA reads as TGTGCCAGCAGTCGGGGCGGGAGGCCCTACAATGAGCAGTTCTTC.